The entry below gives a single TCR beta chain sequence along with its context. The antigen is undetermined. The entry originates in a study of T cell repertoires in cytomegalovirus infection. Study findings and constraints: What dominated the ex vivo response were HLA-C-restricted CMV-specific TCR beta clonotypes.

The CDR3 totals 15 residues. Per the germline V gene, CDR1 is MNHEY and CDR2 is SMNVEV (reference sequence). Deletions cut 5 bases from V and 7 bases from J, with 18 bases between. From the reads, TCRdb called clonotypes with MiXCR, one entry per CDR3 protein. The top ten hold around 8% of the sample, which has 630,000 or so distinct CDR3 sequences, 20% to 25% seen once. V gene TRBV27 combines with J gene TRBJ1-5; perhaps TRBD1 as D (6 bases). This clonotype was obtained from a human donor in good health (CMV status not recorded). Some clones in this sample may be carry-over from other donors' samples. The sequencing sample was made of CD8+ T cells from PBMCs. CDR3 sequence (DNA): TGTGCCAGCAGTCCCACGGGGGGGGGGCAACAGCCCCAGCATTTT. Residues: CASSPTGGGQQPQHF.